The source of this TCR beta chain is a study of shared clonotypes between healthy human individuals. Study as a whole: CD4 naive and memory got three plates each, CD8 naive two, CD8 memory one.

V shed 4 bases and J shed 0 bases, with 14 bases lying between them. The V gene's germline CDR1 is SNHLY and CDR2 FYNNEI. CDR3 length: 16 residues. Study results and caveats: All-four-donor shared clonotypes had higher generation probabilities than non-shared clonotypes did. Exclusively blood specimens were collected; tissue repertoires likely differ.

Clones were read by immunoSEQ multiplex PCR, and TCRdb kept only the in-frame ones, dropping some. Here the sample spans about 1.5 million clones, around 98% being singletons. Concerning this clone itself: Its target is not known.

The gene calls are TRBV2 and TRBJ2-3, with TRBD1 as a possible D gene (5 bases). The TCR sequence derives from a man aged 25 to 40 in good health. Sequencing was performed on naive CD4+ T cells sorted from blood. Subset specified: CD45RA+ positively selected. This chain's CDR3 is CASSGQSLKSTDTQYF. As DNA, the CDR3 is TGTGCCAGCAGTGGACAGAGCCTGAAGAGCACAGATACGCAGTATTTT.